The T cell receptor beta chain described here comes from a study of response to subunit inactivated influenza vaccine. This clonotype was observed a few times. V lost 7 bases and J 8 bases, leaving 14 bases between the germline ends. Germline V gives CDR1 MDHEN, CDR2 SYDVKM. The CDR3 is 12 residues long. TCRdb reanalysed the RT-PCR reads using MiXCR and keeps one entry per CDR3 protein. The sample comprises roughly 630,000 distinct CDR3 sequences, roughly 15% of which are singletons, and 7.6% rests with the top ten. Sequenced here: PBMCs from blood, sampled less than 15 days before vaccination. The TCR originated in a man aged 50-60 years who received an inactivated influenza vaccine. This chain links TRBV28 with TRBJ1-2, with unresolved D. This CDR3 reads CASNRELGGYTF. The DNA of the CDR3 is TGTGCCAGCAATCGGGAGCTTGGGGGCTACACCTTC.